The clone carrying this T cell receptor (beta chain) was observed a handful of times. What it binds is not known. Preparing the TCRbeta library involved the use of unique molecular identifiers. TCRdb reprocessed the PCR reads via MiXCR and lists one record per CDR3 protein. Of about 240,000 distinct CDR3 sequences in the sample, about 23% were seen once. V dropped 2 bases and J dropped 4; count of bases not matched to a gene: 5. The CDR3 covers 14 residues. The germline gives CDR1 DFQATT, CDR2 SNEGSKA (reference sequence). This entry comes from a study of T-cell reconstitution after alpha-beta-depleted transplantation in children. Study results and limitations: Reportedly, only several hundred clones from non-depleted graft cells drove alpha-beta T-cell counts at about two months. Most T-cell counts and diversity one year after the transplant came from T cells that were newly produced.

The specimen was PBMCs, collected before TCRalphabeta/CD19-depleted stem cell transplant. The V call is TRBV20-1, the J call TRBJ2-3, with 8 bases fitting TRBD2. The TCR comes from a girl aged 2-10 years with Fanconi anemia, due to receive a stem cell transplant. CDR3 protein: CSARPGGQADTQYF. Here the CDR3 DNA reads TGCAGTGCTAGACCGGGGGGGCAAGCAGATACGCAGTATTTT.